These T cell receptor beta chains were read from a single sample in a study of neurological immune-mediated disorders. TCRdb reprocessed the 5' RACE reads via MiXCR and lists one record per CDR3 protein. This table has about 27,000 distinct CDR3 sequences, 20% to 25% appearing once. Sequencing was performed on PBMCs. The source of these receptors is a woman in her sixties in good health. The CDR3 runs from the conserved cysteine through the conserved F or W. The order of the fields is CDR3 length, clone size, D gene, V gene, J gene, CDR3 protein, CDR3 DNA. A D gene is named only where the DNA matches it firmly. Clone size is not always given. Where it is, it says once, few, many or a class for expanded clones.

15	many	NA	TRBV5-5	TRBJ2-1	CASSLEARWGDEQFF	TGTGCCAGCAGCTTGGAGGCTAGATGGGGCGATGAGCAGTTCTTC
16	many	TRBD1	TRBV5-1	TRBJ2-5	CASSTRTGGPQETQYF	TGCGCCAGCAGCACGAGGACAGGGGGACCTCAAGAGACCCAGTACTTC
13	many	NA	TRBV5-1	TRBJ1-4	CASSLGTREKLFF	TGCGCCAGCAGTCTTGGAACCAGGGAAAAACTGTTTTTT
16	many	NA	TRBV12-3/TRBV12-4	TRBJ2-5	CASSFGGRLGQETQYF	TGTGCCAGCAGTTTCGGGGGGCGCCTGGGCCAAGAGACCCAGTACTTC
11	many	NA	TRBV7-6	TRBJ2-1	CASSRSHEQFF	TGTGCCAGCAGCCGCTCGCATGAGCAGTTCTTC
13	NA	NA	TRBV7-6	TRBJ2-5	CASRSGSGETQYF	TGTGCCAGCAGATCAGGGTCCGGGGAGACCCAGTACTTC
18	NA	TRBD2	TRBV6-2/TRBV6-3	TRBJ2-6	CASSPGLAGPSGANVLTF	TGTGCCAGCAGTCCCGGCCTAGCGGGGCCCTCTGGGGCCAACGTCCTGACTTTC
15	many	TRBD2	TRBV3-1	TRBJ2-2	CASSQELAGAGELFF	TGTGCCAGCAGCCAAGAACTAGCGGGGGCCGGGGAGCTGTTTTTT
17	many	TRBD2	TRBV5-1	TRBJ2-3	CASSLPRREGFTDTQYF	TGCGCCAGCAGCTTGCCGCGGCGGGAGGGATTCACAGATACGCAGTATTTT
16	many	TRBD1	TRBV20-1	TRBJ2-1	CSARDARGRIRNEQFF	TGCAGTGCTAGAGATGCCAGGGGGAGAATACGCAATGAGCAGTTCTTC
13	many	NA	TRBV20-1	TRBJ1-1	CSARQDSNTEAFF	TGCAGTGCTAGACAAGACAGCAACACTGAAGCTTTCTTT
14	NA	TRBD2	TRBV10-3	TRBJ2-1	CAIRAGGGYNEQFF	TGTGCCATCAGAGCGGGAGGAGGATACAATGAGCAGTTCTTC
15	many	TRBD2	TRBV6-6	TRBJ2-7	CASSTSLAGSYEQYF	TGTGCCAGCAGTACCTCACTAGCGGGGTCCTACGAGCAGTACTTC
16	many	TRBD1	TRBV20-1	TRBJ2-7	CSARAKQGLGSYEQYF	TGCAGTGCTAGAGCCAAACAGGGGCTAGGCTCCTACGAGCAGTACTTC
11	many	NA	TRBV29-1	TRBJ1-2	CSVEGGSGYTF	TGCAGCGTTGAAGGAGGTAGTGGCTACACCTTC
13	NA	NA	TRBV20-1	TRBJ1-1	CSVTGATNTEAFF	TGCAGTGTAACCGGGGCTACGAACACCGAAGCTTTCTTT
15	many	TRBD1	TRBV5-1	TRBJ2-5	CASSQNPGQGDLKYF	TGCGCCAGCAGCCAAAACCCGGGACAGGGGGACCTTAAGTACTTC
16	many	TRBD1	TRBV4-1	TRBJ1-5	CASSQVGTEGNQPQHF	TGCGCCAGCAGCCAAGTCGGGACAGAGGGCAATCAGCCCCAGCATTTT
15	many	NA	TRBV7-2	TRBJ2-7	CASSFALPGSYEQYF	TGTGCCAGCAGCTTCGCCCTTCCAGGGTCCTACGAGCAGTACTTC
15	many	NA	TRBV12-3/TRBV12-4	TRBJ2-3	CASSDPRTSTDTQYF	TGTGCCAGCAGCGACCCCCGGACAAGCACAGATACGCAGTATTTT
15	many	TRBD1	TRBV29-1	TRBJ2-5	CSVSAGTGRLETQYF	TGCAGCGTTTCCGCCGGGACAGGGCGTCTGGAGACCCAGTACTTC
19	NA	TRBD1	TRBV4-1	TRBJ2-6	CASSQAPGTGQSGANVLTF	TGCGCCAGCAGCCAAGCCCCCGGGACAGGGCAATCTGGGGCCAACGTCCTGACTTTC
15	NA	TRBD2	TRBV7-2	TRBJ2-7	CASSLVAGGPYEQYF	TGTGCCAGCAGCTTAGTGGCGGGAGGGCCATACGAGCAGTACTTC
12	many	NA	TRBV3-1	TRBJ2-7	CASTRGAYEQYF	TGTGCCAGCACCCGAGGGGCATACGAGCAGTACTTC
15	many	NA	TRBV7-9	TRBJ2-1	CASSPPGKVNNEQFF	TGTGCCAGCAGCCCCCCCGGGAAGGTTAACAATGAGCAGTTCTTC
18	many	TRBD2	TRBV9	TRBJ2-1	CASSATKRLAGGFDEQFF	TGTGCCAGCAGCGCCACAAAAAGACTAGCGGGGGGGTTTGATGAGCAGTTCTTC
12	many	NA	TRBV10-3	TRBJ2-7	CASKRDSYEQYF	TGTGCCTCCAAGCGAGACTCCTACGAGCAGTACTTC
12	many	NA	TRBV28	TRBJ2-7	CASKIEGNEQYF	TGTGCCAGCAAGATAGAGGGTAACGAGCAGTACTTC
13	NA	NA	TRBV6-5	TRBJ1-1	CDSSYEAWTEAFF	TGTGACAGTAGTTACGAAGCGTGGACTGAAGCTTTCTTT
14	many	NA	TRBV7-2	TRBJ1-3	CASTQTGAGNTIYF	TGTGCCAGCACCCAGACGGGGGCTGGAAACACCATATATTTT
15	many	NA	TRBV25-1	TRBJ1-3	CASSEYGYSGNTIYF	TGTGCCAGCAGTGAATATGGATACTCTGGAAACACCATATATTTT
14	NA	NA	TRBV7-9	TRBJ1-4	CTSSVWGSGEKLFF	TGTACCAGCAGCGTTTGGGGCAGTGGTGAAAAACTGTTTTTT
15	medium-sized	NA	TRBV4-1	TRBJ1-4	CASSLPQQGDEKLFF	TGCGCCAGCAGCCTTCCACAGCAGGGCGATGAAAAACTGTTTTTT
17	many	NA	TRBV7-2	TRBJ2-7	CASSLSYRRLSPYEQYF	TGTGCCAGCAGCTTGAGCTATCGAAGGTTGTCACCCTACGAGCAGTACTTC
14	NA	NA	TRBV6-6	TRBJ1-2	CASSSGTSNYGYTF	TGTGCCAGCAGTTCAGGGACATCCAACTATGGCTACACCTTC
11	few	NA	TRBV7-3	TRBJ1-5	CASSPHQPQHF	TGTGCCAGCAGCCCTCATCAGCCCCAGCATTTT
18	few	NA	TRBV7-2	TRBJ2-6	CASSNRGFSNSGANVLTF	TGTGCCAGCAGCAACCGAGGCTTCAGCAACTCTGGGGCCAACGTCCTGACTTTC
15	many	NA	TRBV6-2/TRBV6-3	TRBJ2-2	CASREGGGDTGELFF	TGTGCCAGCCGTGAGGGAGGGGGGGACACCGGGGAGCTGTTTTTT
15	many	TRBD1	TRBV20-1	TRBJ2-1	CSAPPGQVSYNEQFF	TGCAGTGCCCCCCCGGGACAGGTCTCCTACAATGAGCAGTTCTTC
17	many	TRBD1	TRBV7-2	TRBJ1-6	CASSLGVRQGYNSPLHF	TGTGCCAGCAGCTTAGGAGTACGACAGGGTTATAATTCACCCCTCCACTTT
16	NA	NA	TRBV7-2	TRBJ2-2	CVSSLGLGNLAGELFF	TGTGTCAGTAGCTTAGGCTTAGGGAATTTGGCCGGGGAGCTGTTTTTT
12	many	NA	TRBV10-3	TRBJ2-1	CAISESTRRQFF	TGTGCCATCAGTGAGTCGACCCGTCGGCAGTTCTTC
14	many	NA	TRBV28	TRBJ1-5	CASSGNFAGQPQHF	TGTGCCAGCAGTGGGAACTTTGCGGGTCAGCCCCAGCATTTT
16	many	TRBD2	TRBV7-2	TRBJ2-7	CASSVKGAGVSYEQYF	TGTGCCAGCAGCGTCAAAGGAGCGGGAGTCTCCTACGAGCAGTACTTC
14	NA	TRBD2	TRBV18	TRBJ2-7	CASTTTPGGHEQYF	TGTGCCAGCACGACCACCCCGGGAGGCCACGAGCAGTACTTC
12	many	NA	TRBV5-1	TRBJ2-5	CASSSPPETQYF	TGCGCCAGCAGCTCCCCCCCAGAGACCCAGTACTTC
11	NA	NA	TRBV20-1	TRBJ1-1	CSAPRATEAFF	TGCAGTGCACCCAGGGCCACTGAAGCCTTCTTT
16	NA	NA	TRBV6-5	TRBJ2-1	CASSSHGVGSYNEQFF	TGTGCCAGCAGCAGCCACGGGGTGGGATCCTACAATGAGCAGTTCTTC
14	many	NA	TRBV20-1	TRBJ1-1	CSASPVGVNTEAFF	TGCAGTGCTAGTCCCGTGGGAGTGAACACTGAAGCTTTCTTT
15	NA	TRBD2	TRBV28	TRBJ2-3	CASSFGGSETDTQYF	TGTGCCAGCAGTTTCGGGGGGTCAGAGACAGATACGCAGTATTTT
11	many	TRBD2	TRBV20-1	TRBJ2-1	CSASTSGKRFF	TGCAGTGCTAGTACTAGCGGGAAACGCTTCTTC
13	many	NA	TRBV7-2	TRBJ1-2	CASSPRTGEGYTF	TGTGCCAGCAGCCCCCGGACGGGGGAGGGCTACACCTTC
12	many	NA	TRBV20-1	TRBJ1-4	CSASRGREKLFF	TGCAGTGCTAGCAGGGGTCGCGAAAAACTGTTTTTT
15	NA	NA	TRBV12-3/TRBV12-4	TRBJ2-6	CASSSDLPGANVLTF	TGTGCCAGCAGTTCGGACCTCCCTGGGGCCAACGTCCTGACTTTC
14	many	NA	TRBV6-6	TRBJ2-5	CASSLIAAQETQYF	TGTGCCAGCAGTCTCATTGCGGCCCAAGAGACCCAGTACTTC
13	many	NA	TRBV3-1	TRBJ1-2	CASSQDRGYGYTF	TGTGCCAGCAGCCAAGATCGTGGATATGGCTACACCTTC
15	many	NA	TRBV7-2	TRBJ2-7	CASSVGAPATYEQYF	TGTGCCAGCAGCGTTGGGGCCCCGGCAACCTACGAGCAGTACTTC
15	many	TRBD1	TRBV6-6	TRBJ1-6	CASRQPGQGDSPLHF	TGTGCCAGCAGACAACCGGGACAGGGGGATTCACCCCTCCACTTT
15	many	NA	TRBV6-6	TRBJ1-2	CASSYSGTGIYGYTF	TGTGCCAGCAGTTACTCGGGGACGGGAATCTATGGCTACACCTTC
15	once	TRBD2	TRBV5-4	TRBJ2-1	CASSLAGGPNNEQFF	TGTGCCAGCAGCTTGGCGGGAGGGCCAAACAATGAGCAGTTCTTC